These 4 T cell receptor beta chains share one sample of origin, sequenced in a study of beta chain features in type 1 diabetes. Expressed TCRB transcripts were sequenced because the isolated RNA had all been reverse transcribed beforehand. Generated by immunoSEQ multiplex PCR, the TCRdb table keeps only in-frame clones and is missing some. This sample has roughly 450,000 clones; 14% occur once, and the top ten carry approximately 0.038%. The sequenced material came from naive CD4+ T cells from blood. The receptors derive from a man aged 25 to 45 in good health.

This clone was observed a few times. CDR3 amino acids: CAWSVSGGIEKLFF. DNA of the CDR3: TGTGCCTGGAGTGTATCGGGGGGTATTGAAAAACTGTTTTTT. The chain couples TRBV30 to TRBJ1-4; the D gene is possibly TRBD1 (5 bases). This CDR3 spans 14 amino acids. With 0 bases removed from V and 7 bases from J, the gap between germline ends came to 12 bases. The germline CDR1 and CDR2 sequences are GTSNPN and SVGIG (reference sequence).

This chain connects TRBV7-2 to TRBJ2-3, with a tentative D call TRBD1 (6 bases). Trimming removed 5 bases from V and 1 base from J, with 10 bases in between. The CDR3 covers 14 residues. CDR1 and CDR2 from the germline V gene are SGHTA and FQGNSA. The chain's CDR3 is CASSPTGRTDTQYF. The CDR3 bases are TGTGCCAGCAGCCCAACAGGGCGCACAGATACGCAGTATTTT.

The CDR3 nucleotides read TGTGCCAGCAGCTTACAGGGGCCATATGGCTACACCTTC. Protein: CASSLQGPYGYTF. The chain carries TRBV5-6 and TRBJ1-2, with 7 bases that match TRBD1. Germline CDR1 and CDR2: SGHDT and YYEEEE. The V and J ends lost 2 bases and 5 bases, in that order; junction bases with no gene match: 3. This CDR3 region has 13 residues. Full variable domain (remainder filled in from reference TRBV5-6 and TRBJ1-2): DAGVTQSPTHLIKTRGQQVTLRCSPKSGHDTVSWYQQALGQGPQFIFQYYEEEERQRGNFPDRFSGHQFPNYSSELNVNALLLGDSALYLCASSLQGPYGYTFGSGTRLTVV.

This clone was observed a handful of times. The chain combines TRBV30 with TRBJ1-4; unclear D gene. Germline-derived CDR1 and CDR2 are GTSNPN and SVGIG (reference sequence). The ends were cut back, 6 bases at V and 7 bases at J, with 9 bases in the middle. There are 11 residues in the CDR3. The CDR3 loop is CACKGREKLFF. CDR3 DNA: TGTGCCTGTAAAGGGCGTGAAAAACTGTTTTTT.